The rows below give T cell receptor beta chains drawn from one sample of a study of a mutant IDH1 vaccine in newly diagnosed glioma. Their cognate antigens are unknown. The table came from immunoSEQ multiplex PCR; TCRdb's copy has only in-frame clones and leaves some out. The table shows around 53,000 clones, with 91% occurring only once. Specimen: PBMCs, collected from a glioma patient whose treatment included an IDH1 peptide vaccine. Receptors were obtained from a man in his forties or fifties with glioma. CDR3s include the opening cysteine and the closing phenylalanine or tryptophan. The order of the fields is J gene, D gene, clone size, V gene, CDR3 protein, CDR3 DNA. A D gene is named only where the DNA matches it firmly. Some rows have no size entry. The others give once, few or many, or a class for an expanded clone.

TRBJ2-7 . . TRBV7-9 CASSPGTQTYEQYF TGTGCCAGCAGCCCTGGGACACAAACCTACGAGCAGTACTTC
TRBJ2-7 . . TRBV4-1 CASSVQQGYSYEQYF TGCGCCAGCAGCGTCCAGCAGGGGTATAGCTACGAGCAGTACTTC
TRBJ1-6 TRBD1 . TRBV14 CASSITGGYNSPLHF TGTGCCAGCAGCATTACAGGGGGCTATAATTCACCCCTCCACTTT
TRBJ2-3 TRBD2 . TRBV29-1 CSGGLAEDTQYF TGCAGCGGGGGACTAGCCGAAGATACGCAGTATTTT
TRBJ2-7 . . TRBV7-2 CASRGIAANLEQYF TGTGCCAGCAGAGGAATAGCGGCGAATCTCGAGCAGTACTTC
TRBJ2-2 TRBD1 . TRBV27 CASRPRQGNTGELFF TGTGCCAGCAGACCCAGACAGGGAAACACCGGGGAGCTGTTTTTT
TRBJ2-4 TRBD2 . TRBV7-9 CASSISGTSRDIQYF TGTGCCAGCAGCATATCCGGGACTAGCCGTGACATTCAGTACTTC
TRBJ2-7 TRBD1 . TRBV19 CASTGPGTGPFYGQYF TGTGCCAGTACCGGCCCCGGGACAGGGCCTTTCTACGGGCAGTACTTC
TRBJ2-4 TRBD1 . TRBV28 CASSFTGQGKNIQYF TGTGCCAGCAGTTTTACCGGACAGGGTAAAAACATTCAGTACTTC
TRBJ1-3 . . TRBV6-5 CASEGQGSSGNTIYF TGTGCCAGCGAAGGCCAGGGGTCATCTGGAAACACCATATATTTT
TRBJ2-3 . once TRBV4-3 CASSQEKRGGDTQYF TGCGCCAGCAGCCAAGAAAAAAGGGGAGGAGATACGCAGTATTTT